This TCR beta chain was obtained from a study of T cell responses to AZD1222 COVID-19 vaccine. Study findings and constraints: Regions 160-218 and 743-854 dominated among vaccine-associated CD4 TCRs spanning spike. Two doses of AZD1222 preceded a rise in Spike-specific TCR breadth and depth.

Some clones are missing from TCRdb's copy, which holds only in-frame ones; the method was immunoSEQ multiplex PCR. The table has 150,000 to 200,000 clones, about 92% seen once. Of note for this clone: Its antigen remains unknown.

Germline V gives CDR1 MNHNS, CDR2 SASEGT. The CDR3 has 14 amino acids. Trimming pared 2 bases from V and 7 bases from J, leaving 12 bases between. This specimen consisted of peripheral blood, obtained 28 days after the second AZD1222 dose. The J gene is TRBJ2-1, the V gene TRBV6-1; D unclear. The source is an adult who received the AZD1222 COVID-19 vaccine. CDR3 region: CASSESNSRNEQFF. The CDR3 nucleotides read TGTGCCAGCAGTGAATCAAACTCACGGAATGAGCAGTTCTTC.